This entry lists 29 T cell receptor beta chains sequenced from one sample in a study of tumor and adjacent non-tumor tissue in lung cancer. No cell sorting was done before RNA was extracted from the tissue. Three rounds of nested PCR, following a modified ARM-PCR protocol, produced the TCRbeta library. TCRdb used MiXCR to reprocess the multiplex PCR reads, holding one entry per CDR3 protein. This sample carries 95,000 to 150,000 distinct CDR3 sequences, about 66% of them seen once, and the ten largest clones take roughly 13%. Specimen: lung tumor tissue. Receptors originate from a man in his thirties or forties with non-small cell lung cancer.

With respect to this clonotype: Here the CDR3 omits its conserved ending phenylalanine or tryptophan, so a read error is the likely source. This chain connects TRBV6-5 to TRBJ1-5, with D possibly TRBD1 on 6 matching bases. V was pared by 6 bases and J by 3 bases, with 15 bases between. This CDR3 has 15 residues. Germline V lookup: CDR1 MNHEY, CDR2 SVGAGI. The CDR3 loop is CASRVGGHNNQPQHC. The CDR3 region has the DNA TGTGCCAGCAGAGTAGGGGGACACAACAATCAGCCCCAGCATTGC.

In the case of this clonotype: A much bigger clone sits one base away, suggesting this may be a read error. V and J are TRBV6-1 and TRBJ2-2, with D perhaps matching TRBD1 (5 bases). Trimming took off 6 bases at V and 0 bases at J, with 17 bases between the two ends. Germline loops: CDR1 MNHNS, CDR2 SASEGT. This CDR3 region has 17 residues. The DNA for the CDR3 is TGTGCCAGCAGAACAGACGCTAGACAGACGAACACCGGGGAGCTGTTTTTT. It codes for CASRTDARQTNTGELFF.

The chain carries TRBV20-1 and TRBJ2-3; 15 positions match TRBD2. The V and J ends lost 6 bases and 13 bases, in that order; junction bases with no gene match: 23. CDR3 size: 18 residues. The germline CDR1 and CDR2 sequences are DFQATT and SNEGSKA (reference sequence). Here the CDR3 DNA reads TGCAGTGCCCCAGGACTAGCGGGAGGGTTTAAGGGCACAGATATGGAGTATTTT. Its translation: CSAPGLAGGFKGTDMEYF.

The CDR3 region is CASREQGITEAFF. The CDR3 coding sequence is TGTGCCAGCAGGGAACAGGGAATTACTGAAGCTTTCTTT. The chain couples TRBV7-9 to TRBJ1-1; possibly TRBD1 for D (6 bases). The V gene's germline CDR1 is SEHNR and CDR2 FQNEAQ (reference sequence). The CDR3 length is 13 residues. V dropped 6 bases and J dropped 5 bases, with 13 bases sitting between them.

In regard to this clonotype: Possible read error: a much larger clone is one base away. The chain uses TRBV5-8 and TRBJ2-3; weak D call: TRBD1 (5 bases). CDR1 SGHTS and CDR2 YDEGEE come from the germline V gene. There are 17 residues in the CDR3. This chain's CDR3 is CPSSLGAGNWGTDTQYF. In nucleotides, the CDR3 is TGTCCCAGCAGCTTGGGCGCAGGGAATTGGGGCACAGATACGCAGTATTTT.

With respect to this clonotype: A much larger clonotype is one base distant, so this may be a read error. V and J are TRBV6-5 and TRBJ2-7, with 10 bases aligning to TRBD2. The CDR3 extends over 15 amino acids. From germline, CDR1 is MNHEY and CDR2 SVGAGI. DNA of the CDR3: TGTGCCAGCAATTACATGGCTAGCGGGAGCTACGAGCAGTACTTC. Translating gives CASNYMASGSYEQYF.

As for this clonotype: The junction and the germline gene differ at one end; a read error may be behind it. This chain connects TRBV20-1 to TRBJ1-4, with D tentatively TRBD1 (5 bases). CDR3 size: 14 residues. Germline V lookup: CDR1 DFQATT, CDR2 SNEGSKA (reference sequence). The CDR3: CTAREGPRAVKLFF. The CDR3 nucleotides read TGCACTGCTAGAGAGGGACCAAGGGCGGTGAAACTGTTTTTT.

In the case of this clonotype: The CDR3 end shows no conserved phenylalanine or tryptophan, and so a read error is likely. The chain recombines TRBV28 with TRBJ2-1; the D is unclear. Germline values: CDR1 MDHEN, CDR2 SYDVKM. The CDR3 has 17 amino acids. In DNA form, the CDR3 reads TGTGCTAGCAGTTTCTCCCCCAACACGAGCTCCTACAATGAGCAGTTCTTA. Amino acids: CASSFSPNTSSYNEQFL.

The J gene is TRBJ1-1, the V gene TRBV20-1, with D possibly TRBD1 on 6 matching bases. The germline V and J ends were trimmed by 0 bases and 3 bases, with 8 bases remaining between them. This CDR3 is 13 amino acids long. Germline V lookup: CDR1 DFQATT, CDR2 SNEGSKA (reference sequence). In DNA form, the CDR3 reads TGCAGTGCTAGAGATAAGGGGGACACTGAAGCTTTCTTT. It specifies CSARDKGDTEAFF.

Only a few counts were recorded for this clonotype. The junction departs from germline at one end; a sequencing error may be responsible. The chain combines TRBV5-6 with TRBJ1-1, with D tentatively TRBD1 (5 bases). CDR3 size: 16 residues. Germline V gene sequence: CDR1 SGHDT, CDR2 YYEEEE. CDR3: CAGSPTGSRADTEAFF. CDR3 in DNA: TGTGCCGGCAGCCCCACGGGGTCCAGGGCGGACACTGAAGCTTTCTTT.

Concerning this clonotype itself: This CDR3 fails to terminate in the conserved phenylalanine or tryptophan, so it likely reflects a read error. It is unclear where the CDR3 begins or ends on the DNA, so no DNA is shown, and the CDR3 is as TCRdb lists it. CDR3 amino acids: CSTSDNRVYGYTL. The chain employs TRBV29-1 and TRBJ1-2. The germline V gene encodes CDR1 SQVTM and CDR2 ANQGSEA. Both ends counted, the CDR3 spans 13 residues.

This clonotype was seen many times. J is TRBJ1-2 and V is TRBV24-1; 7 bases are shared with TRBD1. The CDR3 totals 14 residues. From germline, CDR1 is KGHDR and CDR2 SFDVKD. V gave up 2 bases and J gave up 5 bases; unmatched junction bases: 4. This CDR3 reads CATSDSGQIYGYTF. The CDR3 nucleotides are TGTGCCACCAGTGATTCGGGACAGATATATGGCTACACCTTC.

As for this clonotype: Mismatch with germline at one junction end may stem from a read error. This chain connects TRBV11-1 to TRBJ2-5; 11 bases are shared with TRBD1. This CDR3 is 14 amino acids long. The germline V gene encodes CDR1 SGHAT and CDR2 FQDESV (reference sequence). The CDR3 region has the DNA TGCGCCACAACGGGACAGGGGGACCGAGAGACCCAGTACTTC. It yields the protein CATTGQGDRETQYF.

Ten or more counts support this clonotype. The V call is TRBV11-2, the J call TRBJ2-5; 12 bases align to TRBD1. V trimming: 1 base; J trimming: 5 bases; junction bases outside the gene matches: 8. CDR3 size: 17 residues. From germline, CDR1 is SGHAT and CDR2 FQNNGV. The CDR3: CASSLVGGTGGAETQYF. The CDR3 DNA follows: TGTGCCAGCAGCTTAGTAGGGGGGACAGGGGGCGCGGAGACCCAGTACTTC.

Remarks on this clonotype: A much larger clone differs from this one at a single base, so this may be a read error. CDR3 nucleotide sequence: TGTGCCAGCAGCTCTTGGGGAGGGGGCGAGGAGACCCAGTACTTC. Its protein is CASSSWGGGEETQYF. The rearrangement links TRBV7-8 to TRBJ2-5, with D perhaps matching TRBD1 or TRBD2 (7 bases each). V lost 4 bases to trimming and J lost 5 bases, with 17 bases between them. The CDR3 loop spans 15 amino acids. Germline loops: CDR1 SGHVS, CDR2 FQNEAQ. The whole variable domain, filled in from reference TRBV7-8 and TRBJ2-5, reads GAGVSQSPRYKVAKRGQDVALRCDPISGHVSLFWYQQALGQGPEFLTYFQNEAQLDKSGLPSDRFFAERPEGSVSTLKIQRTQQEDSAVYLCASSSWGGGEETQYFGPGTRLLVL.

Remarks on this clonotype: This likely comes from a read error, as the CDR3 has no conserved phenylalanine or tryptophan at its end. The rearrangement uses TRBV29-1 and TRBJ2-3, with a tentative D call TRBD1 (5 bases). The end of the DNA is better explained by TRBJ1-5, so the J call may be wrong. Germline CDR1 reads SQVTM; CDR2 reads ANQGSEA. The CDR3 is 13 residues long. The CDR3 region is CSIEWALGDTQHL. The CDR3 DNA reads as TGCAGCATTGAATGGGCCTTGGGGGATACGCAGCATTTG.

This clonotype was recorded a few times. The chain combines TRBV5-6 with TRBJ1-1; D unresolved. Looked up from germline, CDR1 is SGHDT and CDR2 is YYEEEE. The CDR3 runs to 13 residues. V dropped 0 bases and J dropped 5 bases, with 8 bases sitting between them. The CDR3 nucleotides read TGTGCCAGCAGCTTGGGAATTGGGACTGAAGCTTTCTTT. It specifies CASSLGIGTEAFF.

Points on this clonotype: Mismatch with germline at one junction end may stem from a read error. The V and J genes are TRBV6-1 and TRBJ2-3; D is possibly TRBD1 (5 bases). The CDR3 consists of 14 residues. Germline assignment: CDR1 MNHNS and CDR2 SASEGT. CDR3 sequence (DNA): TGTGCCAGCAGTGAAAGGGGCGCCACAGATACGCAGTGTTTT. Translated: CASSERGATDTQCF.

There are many counts of this clonotype. The J gene is TRBJ2-2, the V gene TRBV12-3 or TRBV12-4; D ambiguous. Trimming cost V 5 bases and J 5 bases, with 9 bases left between them. This CDR3 is built from 13 residues. The CDR3 sequence is CASSKQSTGELFF. CDR3 DNA: TGTGCCAGCAGTAAACAGTCGACCGGGGAGCTGTTTTTT.

The chain has TRBV10-3 and TRBJ1-2; D gene unclear. V was cut by 7 bases and J by 4 bases, with 16 bases left in between. The CDR3 totals 14 residues. The germline V gene encodes CDR1 ENHRY and CDR2 SYGVKD. CDR3 DNA: TGTGCCATCATGAACCGAGAGGCCATCTATGGCTACACCTTC. Its translation is CAIMNREAIYGYTF.

This clonotype was counted many times. The V gene is TRBV4-2, the J gene TRBJ2-3; TRBD2 aligns across 8 bases. V gave up 7 bases and J gave up 4 bases; unmatched junction bases: 7. Germline assignment: CDR1 LGHNA and CDR2 YNFKEQ. The CDR3 is 14 residues long. CDR3 region: CASIGGGRSDTQYF. The CDR3 DNA follows: TGTGCCAGCATCGGCGGGGGGAGGTCAGATACGCAGTATTTT.

The chain joins TRBV30 to TRBJ1-1; the D is unclear. This CDR3 is built from 14 residues. Per germline, CDR1 GTSNPN and CDR2 SVGIG (reference sequence). The CDR3 nucleotides are TGTGTCTTTACTACCGGGCCGGGAGGCGCTGAAGCTTTCTTT. Protein product: CVFTTGPGGAEAFF.

Points on this clonotype: In this CDR3 the conserved last residue, phenylalanine or tryptophan, is missing, so a read error is likely. This chain's CDR3 is CACSLYASASYNEQFL. In DNA form, the CDR3 reads TGTGCCTGCAGCTTATATGCTAGCGCTTCGTACAATGAGCAGTTCTTA. The chain couples TRBV11-2 to TRBJ2-1, with D possibly matching TRBD2 (6 bases). This CDR3 is built from 16 residues. The germline V gene has CDR1 SGHAT and CDR2 FQNNGV.

In the case of this clonotype: A read error is likely, as this CDR3 ends without the conserved phenylalanine or tryptophan. The DNA is omitted, as the CDR3 cannot be located on it reliably, and the CDR3 follows TCRdb's listing. The J gene is TRBJ2-7, the V gene TRBV20-1. The CDR3 has 14 amino acids, counting both end residues. The V gene's germline CDR1 is DFQATT and CDR2 SNEGSKA (reference sequence). The CDR3 here is CSASPTPHTYGQCY.

This chain uses TRBV11-2 with TRBJ2-7; D remains unclear. Trimming stripped 0 bases from V and 7 bases from J, with 16 bases between. Germline assignment: CDR1 SGHAT and CDR2 FQNNGV. The length of the CDR3 is 15 residues. The DNA for the CDR3 is TGTGCCAGCAGCTTAGATCGAGGCATCTACTGTGAGCAGTACTTC. Protein: CASSLDRGIYCEQYF.

Comments on this clonotype: Just one base apart from a much larger clone, this may be a read error. V usage is TRBV4-2 and J usage is TRBJ1-5; D may be TRBD1 (5 bases). V lost 4 bases, J lost 8 bases, and 24 bases lay in between. Germline CDR1 and CDR2: LGHNA and YNFKEQ. This CDR3 has 17 amino acids. Written as DNA, the CDR3 is TGTGCCAGCAGCCCAGTAGGCCAGGGCCGCATCGATGAGCCCCAGCATTTT. Translation gives CASSPVGQGRIDEPQHF.

This clonotype has ten or more counts. The chain joins TRBV12-5 to TRBJ2-7; no reliable D call. The V end lost 0 bases, the J end lost 0 bases, and 15 bases lay between the germline ends. Germline lookup yields CDR1 LGHNT and CDR2 FRNRAP. This CDR3 has 17 amino acids. CDR3 sequence (DNA): TGTGCTAGTGGTTTGGTAGCAGGTGGCGGAATCTCCTACGAGCAGTACTTC. It translates to CASGLVAGGGISYEQYF. Filled out from reference TRBV12-5 and TRBJ2-7, the complete variable domain reads DARVTQTPRHKVTEMGQEVTMRCQPILGHNTVFWYRQTMMQGLELLAYFRNRAPLDDSGMPKDRFSAEMPDATLATLKIQPSEPRDSAVYFCASGLVAGGGISYEQYFGPGTRLTVT.

This clonotype has a count of ten or more. This chain joins TRBV4-3 and TRBJ2-7; D not resolved. The germline gives CDR1 LGHNA, CDR2 YSLEER. V was trimmed by 0 bases and J by 3 bases, leaving 15 bases between them. This CDR3 is 16 amino acids long. The CDR3 sequence: CASSQDVSSYRYEQYF. The CDR3 nucleotides are TGCGCCAGCAGCCAAGATGTGTCCTCGTACCGCTACGAGCAGTACTTC.

This clonotype was seen a handful of times. The chain couples TRBV6-1 to TRBJ1-5, with 10 positions matching TRBD1. CDR3 length: 17 amino acids. The junction had 9 bases not matched to a gene; V was cut back by 6 bases and J by 1 base. Germline V lookup: CDR1 MNHNS, CDR2 SASEGT. This chain's CDR3 is CASRLGQGVGSNQPQHF. In nucleotides, the CDR3 is TGTGCCAGCAGGCTCGGACAGGGGGTAGGAAGCAATCAGCCCCAGCATTTT.